The next 22 T cell receptor beta chains were all read from a single sample in a study of blood T cells in healthy people across ages. Using a J-beta primer mix together with a sample-barcoded 5' primer, a second PCR was run for roughly 6 to 12 cycles. TCRdb passed the 5' RACE reads through MiXCR, listing each CDR3 protein once. The top ten clones hold under 5% of a sample with over a million distinct CDR3 sequences, approximately 42% of them seen once. The sequenced sample was blood. These receptors all come from a woman under 30 in good health.

This clonotype showed up just a few times. The chain has TRBV3-1 and TRBJ1-2, with a weak D call TRBD1 (5 bases). CDR3 length equals 14 residues. Germline V gene sequence: CDR1 LGHDT, CDR2 YNNKEL (reference sequence). With 11 bases removed from V and 3 bases from J, the gap between germline ends came to 19 bases. The CDR3 here is CAAGAAGEDYGYTF. The CDR3 DNA is TGTGCCGCTGGGGCGGCAGGCGAGGACTATGGCTACACCTTC.

The genes are TRBV12-3 or TRBV12-4 and TRBJ1-4, with D perhaps TRBD1 (5 bases). This CDR3 contains 16 residues. V lost 3 bases and J 0 bases, leaving 11 bases between the germline ends. The CDR3 bases are TGTGCCAGCAGTTTTCGAAGGGGCCCAACTAATGAAAAACTGTTTTTT. It specifies CASSFRRGPTNEKLFF.

This clonotype was seen a handful of times. The rearrangement joins TRBV4-3 to TRBJ1-4; D gene ambiguous. The V gene lost 0 bases and the J gene lost 5 bases, with 10 bases spanning the gap. CDR3 size: 15 residues. Germline V lookup: CDR1 LGHNA, CDR2 YSLEER. CDR3 sequence: CASSQERSGNEKLFF. As DNA, the CDR3 is TGCGCCAGCAGCCAAGAGAGAAGCGGGAATGAAAAACTGTTTTTT.

This clonotype has more than one count but fewer than ten. This chain uses TRBV29-1 with TRBJ1-1, with D tentatively TRBD1 (6 bases). Trimming stripped 2 bases from V and 4 bases from J, with 11 bases between. Germline lookup yields CDR1 SQVTM and CDR2 ANQGSEA. This CDR3 is 13 amino acids long. The CDR3 sequence is CSVERGDVTEAFF. As DNA, the CDR3 is TGCAGCGTTGAAAGGGGGGACGTCACTGAAGCTTTCTTT. The whole variable domain, remainder taken from reference TRBV29-1 and TRBJ1-1, is SAVISQKPSRDICQRGTSLTIQCQVDSQVTMMFWYRQQPGQSLTLIATANQGSEATYESGFVIDKFPISRPNLTFSTLTVSNMSPEDSSIYLCSVERGDVTEAFFGQGTRLTVV.

The J gene is TRBJ1-6, the V gene TRBV6-5, with 7 bases aligning to TRBD1. CDR3 length: 14 residues. Germline V lookup: CDR1 MNHEY, CDR2 SVGAGI. J gave up 7 bases and V 7 bases, and 7 bases lay outside the gene matches. CDR3 sequence (DNA): TGTGCCAGCATCGGGACAGCAACGAATTCACCCCTCCACTTT. Encoded protein: CASIGTATNSPLHF.

As concerns this clonotype: The germline gene is not matched at one end of the junction; a read error may be the cause. The chain carries TRBV27 and TRBJ2-6; weak D call: TRBD1 (5 bases). Germline values: CDR1 MNHEY, CDR2 SMNVEV (reference sequence). This CDR3 has 17 amino acids. CDR3 DNA sequence: TGTCCCAGCAGTCCTTCGACAGTTCTCTCTGGGGCCAACGTCCTGAATTTC. It encodes CPSSPSTVLSGANVLNF.

The chain links TRBV10-3 to TRBJ2-1, with a weak D call TRBD2 (6 bases). The end of the DNA fits TRBJ2-7 better, so the J call may be wrong. CDR3 length: 16 residues. Germline loops: CDR1 ENHRY, CDR2 SYGVKD. The CDR3 bases are TGTGCCATCAGTGAGTCGATCGAGATACAGGAGGGCGAGCAGTACTTC. Protein product: CAISESIEIQEGEQYF.

This clonotype was detected a few times. The V call is TRBV29-1, the J call TRBJ2-7, with D perhaps given as TRBD1 or TRBD2 (5 bases each). The CDR3 loop spans 12 amino acids. V lost 2 bases, J lost 7 bases, and 12 bases lay in between. Germline V gene sequence: CDR1 SQVTM, CDR2 ANQGSEA. The CDR3 loop is CSVEKGTGEQYF. The CDR3 DNA reads TGCAGCGTTGAAAAGGGGACGGGGGAGCAGTACTTC.

This clonotype has more than one count but fewer than ten. The gene calls are TRBV20-1 and TRBJ2-5, with 7 bases matching TRBD1. V lost 0 bases, J lost 2 bases, and 6 bases stayed unmatched. The germline CDR1 and CDR2 sequences are DFQATT and SNEGSKA (reference sequence). This CDR3 contains 15 residues. This CDR3 is CSAREGGLEQETQYF. In DNA form, the CDR3 reads TGCAGTGCTAGAGAAGGGGGCCTGGAACAAGAGACCCAGTACTTC.

This clonotype occurred once. The chain is built from TRBV7-3 and TRBJ2-4; no reliable D call. The J call could be wrong; TRBJ2-7 is a better fit for the DNA end. The CDR3 sequence is 13 residues long. CDR1 and CDR2 (germline): SGHTA, FQGTGA. The CDR3 sequence: CASGPRKGYEQYF. The CDR3 DNA sequence: TGTGCCAGCGGGCCCAGAAAGGGTTACGAGCAGTACTTC.

This clonotype was picked up many times. The chain combines TRBV12-3 or TRBV12-4 with TRBJ2-3; D possibly corresponds to TRBD2 (5 bases). The CDR3 contains 15 residues. The V and J ends lost 4 bases and 0 bases respectively, with 11 bases between them. CDR3 amino acids: CASSSRGVSTDTQYF. The CDR3 DNA follows: TGTGCCAGCAGTTCCCGGGGTGTTAGCACAGATACGCAGTATTTT.

The chain links TRBV29-1 to TRBJ2-2, with D perhaps TRBD1 (6 bases). Trimming took 1 base from V and 5 from J, leaving 8 bases between them. Germline V lookup: CDR1 SQVTM, CDR2 ANQGSEA. The CDR3 covers 13 residues. CDR3 coding DNA: TGCAGCGTTGAAGCACAGGGTACCGGGGAGCTGTTTTTT. As protein: CSVEAQGTGELFF.

V and J are TRBV20-1 and TRBJ2-4; no clear D gene. The J call may be faulty, since TRBJ2-7 better matches the DNA end. The CDR3 loop spans 12 amino acids. CDR1 is DFQATT and CDR2 is SNEGSKA in the germline V gene (reference sequence). The CDR3 spells CSASPVDYEQYF. The CDR3 nucleotides read TGCAGTGCTAGCCCGGTGGACTACGAGCAGTACTTC.

The rearrangement joins TRBV6-6 to TRBJ2-1, with D tentatively TRBD1 (5 bases). Trimming removed 6 bases from V and 1 base from J, with 13 bases in between. Germline-derived CDR1 and CDR2 are MNHNY and SVGAGI (reference sequence). This CDR3 comprises 15 residues. CDR3 coding DNA: TGTGCCAGCAGCCCACAGGAGTTGTCCTACAATGAGCAGTTCTTC. It is translated as CASSPQELSYNEQFF.

This clonotype was seen more than once but under ten times. This chain connects TRBV7-2 to TRBJ2-1; 12 bases agree with TRBD1. The CDR3 loop spans 16 amino acids. V shed 4 bases and J 6 bases; nucleotides not matched to a gene: 7. Germline values: CDR1 SGHTA, CDR2 FQGNSA. CDR3 residues: CASSSSPGQGANEQFF. The DNA of the CDR3 is TGTGCCAGCAGCTCTTCCCCGGGACAGGGGGCCAATGAGCAGTTCTTC.

The genes are TRBV29-1 and TRBJ2-1; 8 bases agree with TRBD2. Germline V gives CDR1 SQVTM, CDR2 ANQGSEA. This CDR3 spans 12 amino acids. The V and J ends lost 7 bases and 9 bases, in that order; junction bases with no gene match: 8. The CDR3 reads CSARTSLGEQFF. CDR3 DNA: TGCAGCGCTCGGACTAGCTTAGGTGAGCAGTTCTTC.

A word on this clonotype: Mismatch with germline at one junction end may stem from a read error. J is TRBJ2-7 and V is TRBV4-2; D gene uncertain. CDR3 size: 16 residues. Germline CDR1 and CDR2: LGHNA and YNFKEQ. The CDR3, as DNA: TGTGCCAGCAGCCAAGATCTCCTAACAGCCTCCGACGAGCAGTACTTC. As protein: CASSQDLLTASDEQYF.

The chain recombines TRBV27 with TRBJ1-5; D perhaps matches TRBD1 (5 bases). Germline-derived CDR1 and CDR2 are MNHEY and SMNVEV (reference sequence). Trimming removed 3 bases at V and 3 bases at J, with 9 bases between. The CDR3 consists of 14 residues. The CDR3 is CASSLHRSNQPQHF. The DNA for the CDR3 is TGTGCCAGCAGTTTGCACAGGTCCAATCAGCCCCAGCATTTT.

This clonotype was seen many times. The rearrangement uses TRBV12-3 or TRBV12-4 and TRBJ2-1; D gene ambiguous. The CDR3 contains 13 residues. V was shortened by 3 bases and J by 5 bases, with 8 bases between the two germline ends. The chain's CDR3 is CASSFRADNEQFF. CDR3 bases: TGTGCCAGCAGTTTCCGGGCCGACAATGAGCAGTTCTTC.

The rearrangement uses TRBV19 and TRBJ2-1, with 7 bases fitting TRBD2. Germline V CDR1 and CDR2: LNHDA, SQIVND (reference sequence). With 3 bases clipped from V and 1 base from J, the junction kept 3 bases outside the gene matches. The CDR3 runs to 15 residues. As DNA, the CDR3 is TGTGCCAGTAGTATCGGGGGGTTATCCTACAATGAGCAGTTCTTC. Encoded protein: CASSIGGLSYNEQFF.

This clonotype was detected once. The V and J genes are TRBV21-1 and TRBJ2-5; the table's D gene call, TRBD2, was not cross checked with the DNA. TRBV21-1 is an annotated pseudogene. The CDR3 length is 13 residues. This CDR3 is CASSKTSKETPYF. The DNA for the CDR3 is TGTGCCAGCAGCAAAACTAGCAAAGAGACCCCGTACTTC.

This clonotype turned up a few times. The chain employs TRBV5-1 and TRBJ2-1, with 7 bases that match TRBD1. This CDR3 has 12 amino acids. V shed 4 bases and J 12 bases; nucleotides not matched to a gene: 7. Germline loops: CDR1 SGHRS, CDR2 YFSETQ. This CDR3 reads CASSPTGDVQFF. CDR3 coding DNA: TGCGCCAGCAGCCCAACAGGGGATGTGCAGTTCTTC.